The clone carrying this T cell receptor (beta chain) was detected only a few times. Antigen: not known. The CDR3 extends over 13 amino acids. In germline, CDR1 is DFQATT, CDR2 SNEGSKA (reference sequence). Trimming cost V 5 bases and J 4 bases, with 15 bases left between them. The data derive from a study of blood T cells in healthy people across ages. General observations from the study: The recorded TCR beta diversity per million T cells decreased in a roughly linear manner with age.

Together with a sample-barcoded 5' primer, a J-beta primer mix was included in a second PCR lasting about 6 to 11 cycles. MiXCR, applied by TCRdb to the 5' RACE reads, yields one record per CDR3 protein. This sample has around 700,000 distinct CDR3 sequences, with just under 25% found just once. A further study also used this sample, focusing on T cells of mothers and their children.

The sequenced sample consisted of blood. The J gene is TRBJ2-7, the V gene TRBV20-1, with D tentatively TRBD2 (5 bases). This TCR was recovered from a boy between 10 and 17 years old in good health. The CDR3 nucleotides read TGCAGTGCTGGGGAGTATAAGAAATACGAGCAGTACTTC. Amino acids: CSAGEYKKYEQYF.